The T cell receptor beta chain described here comes from a study of patients and donors after allogeneic stem cell transplantation. CDR1 is SGHTA and CDR2 is FQGNSA in the germline V gene. This CDR3 contains 13 residues. Trimming took off 5 bases at V and 5 bases at J, with 12 bases between the two ends. One entry per CDR3 protein, called by TCRdb with MiXCR from the RT-PCR reads. The profile shows hundreds of thousands of distinct CDR3 sequences, roughly 16% of them singletons. This rearrangement joins TRBV7-2 to TRBJ2-5; D is uncertain. The TCR sequence derives from a human donor who was either an allogeneic HSCT recipient or a stem cell or donor lymphocyte infusion donor (not recorded which). It is not recorded whose cells these are; they may come from a transplant donor. The material sequenced was blood, either unsorted or a sorted T cell fraction (not recorded which). The CDR3 DNA sequence: TGTGCCAGCAGCCAATCGGCCCGGGAGACCCAGTACTTC. It is translated as CASSQSARETQYF.